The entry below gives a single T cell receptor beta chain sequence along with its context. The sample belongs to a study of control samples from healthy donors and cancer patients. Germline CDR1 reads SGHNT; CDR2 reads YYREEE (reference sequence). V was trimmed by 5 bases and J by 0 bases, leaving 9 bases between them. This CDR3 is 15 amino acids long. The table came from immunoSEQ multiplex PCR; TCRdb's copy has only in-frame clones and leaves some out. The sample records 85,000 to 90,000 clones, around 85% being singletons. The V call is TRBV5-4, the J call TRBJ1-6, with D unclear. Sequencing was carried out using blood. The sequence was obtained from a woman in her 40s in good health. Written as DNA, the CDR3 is TGTGCCAGCAGACCGGGGAGCTCCTATAATTCACCCCTCCACTTT. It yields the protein CASRPGSSYNSPLHF.